This T cell receptor (beta chain) was sequenced during a study of T cells in Graves' hyperthyroidism and ophthalmopathy. Many counts were recorded for this clonotype. Germline V gene data show CDR1 as DFQATT and CDR2 as SNEGSKA (reference sequence). V was pared by 6 bases and J by 3 bases, with 15 bases between. The CDR3 spans 14 residues. RNA transcripts were the template for amplifying TCR beta CDR3 regions. First-round RT-PCR targeting the TCR CDR3 was performed with the HTBI primer set. Via MiXCR, TCRdb re-called the multiplex PCR reads, giving one row per CDR3 protein. The sample has 350,000 or so distinct CDR3 sequences, 18% seen once.

The sample consisted of blood. The clonotype comes from a woman in her fifties or sixties with Graves' hyperthyroidism. The chain uses TRBV20-1 and TRBJ1-5, with D unclear. CDR3 bases: TGCAGTGCCTACAGAGACTCATTCAATCAGCCCCAGCATTTT. Its translation is CSAYRDSFNQPQHF.